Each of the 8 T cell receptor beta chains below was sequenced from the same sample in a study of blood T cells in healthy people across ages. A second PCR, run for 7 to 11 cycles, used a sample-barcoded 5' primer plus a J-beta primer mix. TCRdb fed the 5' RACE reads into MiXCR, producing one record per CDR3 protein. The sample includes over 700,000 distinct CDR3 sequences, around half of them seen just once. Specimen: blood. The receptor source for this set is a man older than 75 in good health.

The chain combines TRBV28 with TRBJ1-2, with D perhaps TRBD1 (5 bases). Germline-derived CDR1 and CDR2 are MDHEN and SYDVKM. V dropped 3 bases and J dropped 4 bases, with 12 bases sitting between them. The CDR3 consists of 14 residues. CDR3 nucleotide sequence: TGTGCCAGCAGTTTCATTGGGGGGGTCTATGGCTACACCTTC. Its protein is CASSFIGGVYGYTF.

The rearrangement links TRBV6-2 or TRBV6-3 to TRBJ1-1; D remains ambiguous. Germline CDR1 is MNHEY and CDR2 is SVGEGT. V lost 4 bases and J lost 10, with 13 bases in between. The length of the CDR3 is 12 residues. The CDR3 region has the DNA TGTGCCAGCAGTTTAGGAGCTACACGAGCTTTCTTT. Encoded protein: CASSLGATRAFF.

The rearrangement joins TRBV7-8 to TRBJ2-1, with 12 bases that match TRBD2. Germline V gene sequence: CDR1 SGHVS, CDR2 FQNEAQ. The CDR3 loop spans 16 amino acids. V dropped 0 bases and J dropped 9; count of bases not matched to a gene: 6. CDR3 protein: CASSLALAGGEGEQFF. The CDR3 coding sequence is TGTGCCAGCAGCTTAGCTCTAGCGGGAGGGGAAGGTGAGCAGTTCTTC.

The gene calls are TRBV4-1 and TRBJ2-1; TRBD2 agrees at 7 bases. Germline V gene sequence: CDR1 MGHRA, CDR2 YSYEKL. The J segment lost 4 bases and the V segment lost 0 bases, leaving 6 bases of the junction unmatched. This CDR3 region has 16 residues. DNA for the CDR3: TGCGCCAGCAGCCAAGACCCAGCGGGAACTTACAATGAGCAGTTCTTC. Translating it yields CASSQDPAGTYNEQFF.

The CDR3 here is CASRHTGQDTKQYF. The CDR3 DNA reads TGTGCCAGCAGACACACGGGACAGGATACGAAGCAGTACTTC. The chain combines TRBV7-9 with TRBJ2-5, with 8 bases aligning to TRBD1. V dropped 6 bases and J dropped 11; count of bases not matched to a gene: 14. This CDR3 region has 14 residues. Germline lookup yields CDR1 SEHNR and CDR2 FQNEAQ (reference sequence).

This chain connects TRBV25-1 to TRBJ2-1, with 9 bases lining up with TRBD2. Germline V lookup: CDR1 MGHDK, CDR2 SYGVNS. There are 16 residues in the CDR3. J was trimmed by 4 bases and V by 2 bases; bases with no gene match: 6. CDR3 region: CASSEVGLAGYNEQFF. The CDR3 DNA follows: TGTGCCAGCAGTGAAGTCGGGCTAGCGGGGTACAATGAGCAGTTCTTC.

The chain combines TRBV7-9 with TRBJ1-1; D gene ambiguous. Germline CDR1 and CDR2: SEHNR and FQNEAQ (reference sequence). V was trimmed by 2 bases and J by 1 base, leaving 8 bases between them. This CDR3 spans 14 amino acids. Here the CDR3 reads CASSLSYRNTEAFF. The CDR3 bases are TGTGCCAGCAGCTTATCTTACAGGAACACTGAAGCTTTCTTT. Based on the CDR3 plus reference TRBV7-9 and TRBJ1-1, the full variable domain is DTGVSQNPRHKITKRGQNVTFRCDPISEHNRLYWYRQTLGQGPEFLTYFQNEAQLEKSRLLSDRFSAERPKGSFSTLEIQRTEQGDSAMYLCASSLSYRNTEAFFGQGTRLTVV.

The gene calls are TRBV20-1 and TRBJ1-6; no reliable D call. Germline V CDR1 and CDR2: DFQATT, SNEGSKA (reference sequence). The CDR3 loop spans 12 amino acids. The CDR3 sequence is CSPGTHNSPLHF. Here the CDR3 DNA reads TGCAGCCCCGGCACCCATAATTCACCCCTCCACTTT.